This paragraph reports one T cell receptor (beta chain). These data come from a study of cytomegalovirus exposure and HLA in healthy donors. With 60 Vbeta and 13 Jbeta primers, the PCR was carried out. TCRdb's table, derived via immunoSEQ multiplex PCR, lists solely in-frame clones and lacks some. In the table there are approximately 140,000 clones, about 80% of which are singletons. Germline values: CDR1 LNHDA, CDR2 SQIVND (reference sequence). CDR3 length: 14 amino acids. V lost 5 bases and J lost 7, with 15 bases in between. Sequencing input: PBMCs. V gene TRBV19 combines with J gene TRBJ2-1, with D possibly being TRBD2 (6 bases). This TCR was recovered from a man between 40 and 49 years old in good health and CMV-seropositive. CDR3 bases: TGTGCCAGTAGTGTCCGGAGGGTGGGGAATGAGCAGTTCTTC. Translated: CASSVRRVGNEQFF.